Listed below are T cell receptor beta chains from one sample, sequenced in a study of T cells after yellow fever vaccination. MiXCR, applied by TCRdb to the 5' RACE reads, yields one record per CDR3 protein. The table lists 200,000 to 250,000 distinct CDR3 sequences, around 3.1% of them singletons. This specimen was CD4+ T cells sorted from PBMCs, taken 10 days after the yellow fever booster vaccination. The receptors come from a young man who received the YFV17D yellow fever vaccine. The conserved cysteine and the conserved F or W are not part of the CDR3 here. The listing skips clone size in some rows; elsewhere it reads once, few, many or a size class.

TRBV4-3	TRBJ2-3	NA	ASSQGSGDTDTQY
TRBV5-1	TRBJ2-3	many	ASRPPGTSRDTQY
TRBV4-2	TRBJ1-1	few	ASSPRARSTGGNTEAF
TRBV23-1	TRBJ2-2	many	ASSPQWGANTGELF
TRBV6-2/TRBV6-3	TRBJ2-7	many	ASQRRGTEQY
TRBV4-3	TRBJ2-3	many	ASSQEMGDTQY
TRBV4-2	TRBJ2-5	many	ASSQLPVLGGGVPQY
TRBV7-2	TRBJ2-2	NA	ASSSLGGAGELF
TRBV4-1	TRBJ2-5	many	ASSQREGETQY
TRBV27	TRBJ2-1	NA	ASSFEGPQYNEQF
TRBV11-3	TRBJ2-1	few	ASSLAPQREQF
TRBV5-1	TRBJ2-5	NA	ASSTGTSGKQETQY
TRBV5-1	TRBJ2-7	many	ASSLGTDRSYEQY
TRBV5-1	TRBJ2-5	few	ASSLQGLAGQETQY
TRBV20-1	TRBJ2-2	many	SATSEQANTGELF
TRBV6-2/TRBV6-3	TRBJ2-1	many	ASSYHDFDNEQF
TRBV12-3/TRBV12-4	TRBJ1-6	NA	ASSLNGRNSPLH
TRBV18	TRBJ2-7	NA	ASSPTGPLSYEQY
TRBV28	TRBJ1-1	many	ASSSQGAENTEAF
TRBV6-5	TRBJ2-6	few	ASSYVSAGANVLT
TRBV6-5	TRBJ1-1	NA	ASSYSWRGTEAF
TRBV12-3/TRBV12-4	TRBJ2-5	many	ASSWGAAGETQY
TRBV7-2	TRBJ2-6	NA	ASSISGANVLT
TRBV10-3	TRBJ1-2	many	AAKEGQGYGYT
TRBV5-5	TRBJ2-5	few	ASSMGRAETQY
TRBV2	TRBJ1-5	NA	ASSVYLGEPQH
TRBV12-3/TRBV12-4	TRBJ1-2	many	ASSLARDGYT
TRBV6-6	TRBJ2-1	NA	ASSYLIQGRPIYEQF
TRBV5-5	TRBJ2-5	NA	ASSYSLGGGETQY
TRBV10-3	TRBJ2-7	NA	AIRPDRGVQASFHEQY
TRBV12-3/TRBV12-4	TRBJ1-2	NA	AGSPQGALGYT
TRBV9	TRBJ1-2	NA	ASSSPAGVGGYT
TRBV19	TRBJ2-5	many	ASGTSFYQETQY
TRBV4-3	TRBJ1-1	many	ASSRGSGTEAF
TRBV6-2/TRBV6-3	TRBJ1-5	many	ASTGQARYSNQPQH
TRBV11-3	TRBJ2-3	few	ASSSSGGPWDTQY
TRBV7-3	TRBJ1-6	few	ASSLNARGASPLH
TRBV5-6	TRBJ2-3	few	ASSPLAGASPDTQY